This T cell receptor (beta chain) originates from a study of blood T cell repertoires in COVID-19. Study at large: PBMCs, B-cell-depleted T cells, or T cells provided the cDNA or gDNA that made up the material.

Participants were placed into cohorts based on the clinical history they reported. Recovered status in Cohort 3 required two negative PCRs, clearance, or symptom resolution. Germline V gene data show CDR1 as SGHTA and CDR2 as FQGNSA. Trimming cost V 5 bases and J 0 bases; bases outside gene matches: 7. The CDR3 spans 16 residues. Original data processing: Nucleated cell number was recorded as an estimate derived from reference gene primer amplification. Here immunoSEQ multiplex PCR was the method, and the copy in TCRdb shows in-frame clones only, minus some. The V and J calls and the clone size are those of that table, but D and trimming were determined from the DNA. The sample has roughly 380,000 clones, roughly 87% seen once; the top ten hold approximately 3.1%.

V is TRBV7-2 and J is TRBJ2-3, with 8 bases fitting TRBD2. The sequenced sample consisted of PBMCs or T cells enriched from blood (not recorded which). The TCR originated in a woman aged 25 to 39 who had recovered from COVID-19. In nucleotides, the CDR3 is TGTGCCAGCAGCCCCATGCGGGGGGTGAGCACAGATACGCAGTATTTT. It yields the protein CASSPMRGVSTDTQYF.